This TCR beta chain derives from a study of vaccination effects on CD4 cells after COVID-19. Study-level findings and limits: Nearly all vaccine-induced clones in healthy recipients recognized only SARS-CoV-2.

Method: immunoSEQ multiplex PCR; TCRdb's copy keeps in-frame clones and lacks some. This sample has some 70,000 clones, with 75% to 85% found just once. About this clone: As yet, its antigen is unknown.

Antigen-specific CD4+ T cells were first expanded with viral peptide pools by the ViraFEST assay and only then sequenced. At the end of nine to ten days of culture, CD4+ T cells were isolated. Every participant took two doses of the BNT162b2 or mRNA-1273 vaccine. Among the vaccine recipients, none had a prior SARS-CoV-2 infection, and nucleocapsid antibodies were negative. Half-medium replacement with IL-2 medium occurred on days 3 and 7. Germline V gene lookup returns CDR1 SGHRS and CDR2 YFSETQ. With 5 bases removed from V and 2 bases from J, the gap between germline ends came to 10 bases. The CDR3 contains 13 residues.

The chain joins TRBV5-1 to TRBJ1-1; no definite D call. The sequenced sample was CD4+ T cells from PBMCs cultured with HCoV-229E spike peptides, obtained after COVID-19 vaccination. This receptor was obtained from a human donor who received a COVID-19 vaccine. CDR3 in DNA: TGCGCCAGCAGTTTTAACACCAACACTGAAGCTTTCTTT. It yields the protein CASSFNTNTEAFF. The full variable domain, its missing parts supplied by reference TRBV5-1 and TRBJ1-1, is KAGVTQTPRYLIKTRGQQVTLSCSPISGHRSVSWYQQTPGQGLQFLFEYFSETQRNKGNFPGRFSGRQFSNSRSEMNVSTLELGDSALYLCASSFNTNTEAFFGQGTRLTVV.